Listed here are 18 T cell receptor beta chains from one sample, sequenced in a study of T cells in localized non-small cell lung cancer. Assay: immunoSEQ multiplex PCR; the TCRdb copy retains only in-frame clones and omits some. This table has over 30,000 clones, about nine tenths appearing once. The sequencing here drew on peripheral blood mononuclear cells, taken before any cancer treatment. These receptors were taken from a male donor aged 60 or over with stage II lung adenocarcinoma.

The CDR3 here is CASRPNWGATTEAFF. CDR3 in DNA: TGTGCCAGCAGGCCGAACTGGGGGGCAACCACTGAAGCTTTCTTT. The chain combines TRBV6-1 with TRBJ1-1, with D perhaps TRBD1 (6 bases). The CDR3 runs to 15 residues. V was trimmed by 6 bases and J by 4 bases, leaving 18 bases between them. The V gene's germline CDR1 is MNHNS and CDR2 SASEGT.

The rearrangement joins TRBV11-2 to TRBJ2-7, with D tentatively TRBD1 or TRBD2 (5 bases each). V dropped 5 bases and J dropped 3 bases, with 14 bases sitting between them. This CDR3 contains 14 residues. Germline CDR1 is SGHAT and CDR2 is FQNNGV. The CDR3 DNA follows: TGTGCCAGCAGCCCTACTCGAGGGGTCTACGAGCAGTACTTC. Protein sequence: CASSPTRGVYEQYF. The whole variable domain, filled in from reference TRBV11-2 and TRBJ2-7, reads EAGVAQSPRYKIIEKRQSVAFWCNPISGHATLYWYQQILGQGPKLLIQFQNNGVVDDSQLPKDRFSAERLKGVDSTLKIQPAKLEDSAVYLCASSPTRGVYEQYFGPGTRLTVT.

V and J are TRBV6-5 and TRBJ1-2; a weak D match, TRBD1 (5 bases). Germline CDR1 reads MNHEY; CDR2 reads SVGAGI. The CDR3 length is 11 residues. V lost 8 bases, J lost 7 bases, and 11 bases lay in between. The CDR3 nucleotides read TGTGCCAGCGGCAGGGACGTTGGCTACACCTTC. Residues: CASGRDVGYTF.

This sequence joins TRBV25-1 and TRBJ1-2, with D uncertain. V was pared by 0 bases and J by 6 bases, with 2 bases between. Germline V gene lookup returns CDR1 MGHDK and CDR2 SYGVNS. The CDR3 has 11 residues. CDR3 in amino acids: CASSEYHGYTF. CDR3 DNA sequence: TGTGCCAGCAGTGAATATCATGGCTACACCTTC.

CDR3 loop: CASSEWASGSRTDTQYF. The CDR3 nucleotides are TGTGCCAGCAGTGAATGGGCTAGCGGGAGCCGCACAGATACGCAGTATTTT. This rearrangement joins TRBV25-1 to TRBJ2-3; the match to TRBD2 covers 10 bases. With 1 base clipped from V and 1 base from J, the junction kept 5 bases outside the gene matches. The CDR3 has 17 residues. CDR1 is MGHDK and CDR2 is SYGVNS in the germline V gene.

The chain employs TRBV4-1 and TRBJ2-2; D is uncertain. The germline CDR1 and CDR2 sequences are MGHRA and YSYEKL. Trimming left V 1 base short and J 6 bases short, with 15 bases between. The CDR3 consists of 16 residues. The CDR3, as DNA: TGCGCCAGCAGCCAAGGTCGGGCTAGGTCCCCCGGGGAGCTGTTTTTT. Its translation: CASSQGRARSPGELFF.

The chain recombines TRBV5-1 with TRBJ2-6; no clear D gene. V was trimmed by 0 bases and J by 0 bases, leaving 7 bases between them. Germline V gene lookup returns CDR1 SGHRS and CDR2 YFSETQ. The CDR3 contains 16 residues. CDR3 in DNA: TGCGCCAGCAGCTTGGCCATCGGCTCTGGGGCCAACGTCCTGACTTTC. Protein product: CASSLAIGSGANVLTF.

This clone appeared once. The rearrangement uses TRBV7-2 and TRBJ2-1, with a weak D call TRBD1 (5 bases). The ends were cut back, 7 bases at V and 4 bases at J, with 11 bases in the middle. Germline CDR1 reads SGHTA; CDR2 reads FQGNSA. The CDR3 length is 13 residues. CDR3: CASTPGYYNEQFF. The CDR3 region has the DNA TGTGCCAGCACCCCAGGGTATTACAATGAGCAGTTCTTC.

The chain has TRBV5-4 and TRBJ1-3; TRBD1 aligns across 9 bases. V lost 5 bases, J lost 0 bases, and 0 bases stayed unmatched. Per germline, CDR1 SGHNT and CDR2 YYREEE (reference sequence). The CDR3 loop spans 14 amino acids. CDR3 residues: CASRGQGSGNTIYF. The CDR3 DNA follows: TGTGCCAGCAGGGGACAGGGCTCTGGAAACACCATATATTTT.

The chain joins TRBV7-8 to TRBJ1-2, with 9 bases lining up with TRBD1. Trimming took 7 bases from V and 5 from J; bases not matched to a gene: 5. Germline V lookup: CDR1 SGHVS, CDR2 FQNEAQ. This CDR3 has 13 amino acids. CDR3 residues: CASTLGTGYGYTF. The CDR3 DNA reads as TGTGCCAGCACCCTAGGGACAGGGTATGGCTACACCTTC.

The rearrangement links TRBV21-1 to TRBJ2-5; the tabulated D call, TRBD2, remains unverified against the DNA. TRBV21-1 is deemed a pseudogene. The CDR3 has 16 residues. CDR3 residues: CASSLRGCGRAETQYF. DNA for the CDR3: TGTGCCAGCAGCCTCCGAGGTTGCGGGAGAGCGGAGACCCAGTACTTC.

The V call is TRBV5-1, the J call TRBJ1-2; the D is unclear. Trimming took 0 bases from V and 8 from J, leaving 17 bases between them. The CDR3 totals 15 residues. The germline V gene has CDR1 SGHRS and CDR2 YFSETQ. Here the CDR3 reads CASSLASDTRRGYTF. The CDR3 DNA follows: TGCGCCAGCAGCTTGGCCAGTGACACCCGTCGCGGCTACACCTTC. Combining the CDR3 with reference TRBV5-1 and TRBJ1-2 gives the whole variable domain KAGVTQTPRYLIKTRGQQVTLSCSPISGHRSVSWYQQTPGQGLQFLFEYFSETQRNKGNFPGRFSGRQFSNSRSEMNVSTLELGDSALYLCASSLASDTRRGYTFGSGTRLTVV.

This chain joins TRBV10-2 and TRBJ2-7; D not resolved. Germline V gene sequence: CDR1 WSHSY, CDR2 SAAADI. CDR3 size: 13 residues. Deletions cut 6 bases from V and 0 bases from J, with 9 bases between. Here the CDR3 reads CASRLGPSYEQYF. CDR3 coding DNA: TGCGCCAGCAGGCTTGGTCCCTCCTACGAGCAGTACTTC.

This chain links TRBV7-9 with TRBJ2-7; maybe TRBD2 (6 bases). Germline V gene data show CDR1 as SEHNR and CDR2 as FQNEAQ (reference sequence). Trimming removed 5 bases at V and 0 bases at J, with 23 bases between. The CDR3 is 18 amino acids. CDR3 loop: CASSPIPTGRGPSYEQYF. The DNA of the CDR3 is TGTGCCAGCAGCCCAATCCCGACTGGGCGGGGCCCCTCCTACGAGCAGTACTTC.

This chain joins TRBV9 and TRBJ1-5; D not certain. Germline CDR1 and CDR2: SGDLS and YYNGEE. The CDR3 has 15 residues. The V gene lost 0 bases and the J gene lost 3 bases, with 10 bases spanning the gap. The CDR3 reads CASSVDAGLNQPQHF. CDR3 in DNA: TGTGCCAGCAGCGTAGATGCAGGCCTCAATCAGCCCCAGCATTTT.

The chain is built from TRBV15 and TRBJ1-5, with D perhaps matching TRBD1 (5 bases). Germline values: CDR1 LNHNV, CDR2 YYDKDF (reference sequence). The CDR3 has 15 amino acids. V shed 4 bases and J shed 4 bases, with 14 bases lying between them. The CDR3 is CATSTGGSTNQPQHF. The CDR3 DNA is TGTGCCACCAGCACTGGGGGATCCACGAATCAGCCCCAGCATTTT.

In DNA form, the CDR3 reads TGTGCCAGCATCCCGGGACAGGGGCATGAAAAACTGTTTTTT. Protein sequence: CASIPGQGHEKLFF. J is TRBJ1-4 and V is TRBV6-6; 10 bases align to TRBD1. The V gene's germline CDR1 is MNHNY and CDR2 SVGAGI (reference sequence). The CDR3 is made up of 14 amino acids. Trimming took 7 bases from V and 6 from J; bases not matched to a gene: 5.

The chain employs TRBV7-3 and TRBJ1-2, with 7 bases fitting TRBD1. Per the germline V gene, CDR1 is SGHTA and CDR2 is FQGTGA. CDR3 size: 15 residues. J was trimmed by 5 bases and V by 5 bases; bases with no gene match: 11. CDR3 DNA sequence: TGTGCCAGCAGCCCCTTCGGACAGGATGATTATGGCTACACCTTC. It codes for CASSPFGQDDYGYTF.